Listed here are 21 T cell receptor beta chains from one sample, sequenced in a study of neoadjuvant anti-PD-1 for oral cavity cancer. As to time point: after neoadjuvant nivolumab, at surgical resection. The data were produced by immunoSEQ multiplex PCR, yet TCRdb's version contains in-frame clones alone and is incomplete. The repertoire includes around 32,000 clones, about 80% of them detected once, and 3.4% sits in the top ten. Material: PBMCs, obtained after nivolumab (anti-PD-1) treatment. All receptors derive from a person aged 35 to 85 with oral cavity squamous cell carcinoma.

The chain uses TRBV11-2 and TRBJ1-2; TRBD1 is a possible D gene (6 bases). The V end lost 2 bases, the J end lost 6 bases, and 16 bases lay between the germline ends. The CDR3 has 15 residues. The germline V gene has CDR1 SGHAT and CDR2 FQNNGV. CDR3 sequence (DNA): TGTGCCAGCAGCTTAATGTATCGGGGGCCGGATGGCTACACCTTC. It specifies CASSLMYRGPDGYTF.

This chain uses TRBV6-5 with TRBJ1-2, with a tentative D call TRBD1 (5 bases). From germline, CDR1 is MNHEY and CDR2 SVGAGI. Trimming cost V 4 bases and J 4 bases, with 16 bases left between them. This CDR3 comprises 15 residues. In DNA, the CDR3 is TGTGCCAGCAGTTCCCAAGCTCAGGGCTTCTATGGCTACACCTTC. Encoded protein: CASSSQAQGFYGYTF.

The rearrangement links TRBV19 to TRBJ2-5; D unresolved. CDR1 is LNHDA and CDR2 is SQIVND in the germline V gene (reference sequence). The ends were cut back, 3 bases at V and 5 bases at J, with 25 bases in the middle. This CDR3 region has 18 residues. The CDR3 protein is CASSISLFSGPREETQYF. The CDR3 DNA is TGTGCCAGTAGTATTTCTCTGTTCTCCGGCCCCCGAGAGGAGACCCAGTACTTC.

This clone was observed a single time. Here the CDR3 DNA reads TGTGCCAGCAGCCTAGGACAGGGGGTTTCGGCCGGGGAGCTGTTTTTT. Residues: CASSLGQGVSAGELFF. This chain links TRBV5-4 with TRBJ2-2; 10 bases match TRBD1. From germline, CDR1 is SGHNT and CDR2 YYREEE (reference sequence). Germline trimming cut 4 bases from V and 6 bases from J; bases unmatched to any gene: 9. This CDR3 is built from 16 residues. Based on the CDR3 plus reference TRBV5-4 and TRBJ2-2, the full variable domain is ETGVTQSPTHLIKTRGQQVTLRCSSQSGHNTVSWYQQALGQGPQFIFQYYREEENGRGNFPPRFSGLQFPNYSSELNVNALELDDSALYLCASSLGQGVSAGELFFGEGSRLTVL.

J is TRBJ2-1 and V is TRBV28; TRBD1 agrees at 7 bases. The CDR3 contains 16 residues. The germline V gene has CDR1 MDHEN and CDR2 SYDVKM. Germline trimming cut 2 bases from V and 8 bases from J; bases unmatched to any gene: 12. Here the CDR3 DNA reads TGTGCCAGCAGTTTACCTCAGGGGGTTGTATACGATGAGCAGTTCTTC. Protein: CASSLPQGVVYDEQFF. Full variable domain (rest looked up from reference TRBV28 and TRBJ2-1): DVKVTQSSRYLVKRTGEKVFLECVQDMDHENMFWYRQDPGLGLRLIYFSYDVKMKEKGDIPEGYSVSREKKERFSLILESASTNQTSMYLCASSLPQGVVYDEQFFGPGTRLTVL.

This clone was seen a handful of times. The rearrangement joins TRBV27 to TRBJ2-2, with 7 bases identical to TRBD1. CDR3 length equals 15 residues. The germline V gene has CDR1 MNHEY and CDR2 SMNVEV (reference sequence). Trimming removed 0 bases from V and 6 bases from J; junction bases left unmatched: 4. CDR3 in amino acids: CASSLSPQGPGELFF. In DNA form, the CDR3 reads TGTGCCAGCAGTTTATCCCCACAGGGGCCCGGGGAGCTGTTTTTT.

This chain joins TRBV6-1 and TRBJ2-7, with D unclear. Germline CDR1 and CDR2: MNHNS and SASEGT. CDR3 length: 14 amino acids. The V end lost 3 bases, the J end lost 0 bases, and 9 bases lay between the germline ends. The CDR3 loop is CASSEKRCSYEQYF. The CDR3 bases are TGTGCCAGCAGTGAGAAACGGTGCTCCTACGAGCAGTACTTC.

This chain joins TRBV5-1 and TRBJ2-2; 9 nucleotides line up with TRBD2. V shed 4 bases, J shed 0 bases, and the junction held 4 bases outside the gene matches. CDR1 and CDR2 from the germline V gene are SGHRS and YFSETQ. This CDR3 is built from 16 residues. The CDR3 DNA reads as TGCGCCAGCAGCCCGAGCGGGGGGCCGAACACCGGGGAGCTGTTTTTT. This encodes CASSPSGGPNTGELFF. Filled out from reference TRBV5-1 and TRBJ2-2, the complete variable domain reads KAGVTQTPRYLIKTRGQQVTLSCSPISGHRSVSWYQQTPGQGLQFLFEYFSETQRNKGNFPGRFSGRQFSNSRSEMNVSTLELGDSALYLCASSPSGGPNTGELFFGEGSRLTVL.

This clone has a single count. The V and J genes are TRBV2 and TRBJ1-2; 7 nucleotides match TRBD1. Per the germline V gene, CDR1 is SNHLY and CDR2 is FYNNEI. The CDR3 covers 13 residues. V gave up 4 bases and J gave up 8 bases; unmatched junction bases: 7. As DNA, the CDR3 is TGTGCCAGCAGTGGGACAGGCGGAATAGGCTACACCTTC. Its protein product is CASSGTGGIGYTF.

The V call is TRBV9, the J call TRBJ2-3; D unclear. Germline V gives CDR1 SGDLS, CDR2 YYNGEE. The CDR3 totals 13 residues. V lost 0 bases and J 5 bases, leaving 7 bases between the germline ends. The CDR3 protein is CASSVERRDTQYF. The CDR3 DNA sequence: TGTGCCAGCAGCGTAGAACGTAGAGATACGCAGTATTTT.

The chain links TRBV19 to TRBJ2-2; TRBD1 aligns across 8 bases. Per germline, CDR1 LNHDA and CDR2 SQIVND (reference sequence). This CDR3 contains 16 residues. The ends lost 5 bases at V and 3 bases at J; junction bases unmatched: 8. As DNA, the CDR3 is TGTGCCAGTAGTCCTCGGGGGACAGGCCACACCGGGGAGCTGTTTTTT. It is translated as CASSPRGTGHTGELFF.

This CDR3 reads CASSLLDTDTQYF. For the CDR3, the DNA is TGTGCCAGCAGCTTGTTGGACACAGATACGCAGTATTTT. The chain uses TRBV5-4 and TRBJ2-3; unclear D gene. Germline CDR1 and CDR2: SGHNT and YYREEE (reference sequence). This CDR3 has 13 amino acids. Trimming shortened V by 1 base and J by 2 bases, and 5 bases separated the two germline ends.

This clone was recorded a few times. The chain combines TRBV7-2 with TRBJ1-5; D is unresolved. Germline V gives CDR1 SGHTA, CDR2 FQGNSA. Trimming removed 3 bases from V and 1 base from J, with 10 bases in between. The CDR3 spans 15 residues. The DNA of the CDR3 is TGTGCCAGCAGCTTGGGTTTTGTGAGCAATCAGCCCCAGCATTTT. Protein: CASSLGFVSNQPQHF.

The CDR3 sequence is CASSPSVERRNEQFF. DNA for the CDR3: TGTGCCAGTAGTCCCTCGGTGGAGCGGAGGAATGAGCAGTTCTTC. V usage is TRBV19 and J usage is TRBJ2-1, with a tentative D call TRBD2 (5 bases). CDR1 and CDR2 (germline): LNHDA, SQIVND (reference sequence). With 5 bases removed from V and 7 bases from J, the gap between germline ends came to 18 bases. CDR3 length: 15 residues.

Regarding this clone: Different DNA sequences within this sample yield the same CDR3. The chain employs TRBV9 and TRBJ1-2; the D is unclear. Per the germline V gene, CDR1 is SGDLS and CDR2 is YYNGEE. V was shortened by 2 bases and J by 8 bases, with 10 bases between the two germline ends. CDR3 length: 12 amino acids. CDR3: CASSVVGGGYTF. CDR3 sequence (DNA): TGTGCCAGCAGCGTCGTAGGAGGGGGCTACACCTTC.

This chain uses TRBV29-1 with TRBJ1-4, with TRBD1 as a possible D gene (5 bases). Germline loops: CDR1 SQVTM, CDR2 ANQGSEA. This CDR3 is 15 amino acids long. Deletions cut 4 bases from V and 0 bases from J, with 12 bases between. The CDR3 region is CSVARGRATNEKLFF. The CDR3 DNA follows: TGCAGCGTTGCTCGGGGCAGAGCAACTAATGAAAAACTGTTTTTT.

The rearrangement joins TRBV19 to TRBJ2-7; D is tentatively TRBD1 or TRBD2 (5 bases each). The germline V and J ends were trimmed by 5 bases and 3 bases, with 17 bases remaining between them. There are 15 residues in the CDR3. The germline CDR1 and CDR2 sequences are LNHDA and SQIVND (reference sequence). The CDR3 nucleotides are TGTGCCAGTAGTGCCGGGGCAGGGTGGTACTACGAGCAGTACTTC. Its protein is CASSAGAGWYYEQYF. Full variable domain (remainder filled in from reference TRBV19 and TRBJ2-7): DGGITQSPKYLFRKEGQNVTLSCEQNLNHDAMYWYRQDPGQGLRLIYYSQIVNDFQKGDIAEGYSVSREKKESFPLTVTSAQKNPTAFYLCASSAGAGWYYEQYFGPGTRLTVT.

The chain has TRBV4-3 and TRBJ2-2, with TRBD2 matching over 8 bases. J gave up 5 bases and V 3 bases, and 11 bases lay outside the gene matches. Germline V CDR1 and CDR2: LGHNA, YSLEER. The CDR3 consists of 17 residues. CDR3 amino acids: CASSQRPRGGHTGELFF. CDR3 DNA sequence: TGCGCCAGCAGCCAGCGTCCTCGCGGGGGGCATACCGGGGAGCTGTTTTTT.

This chain links TRBV5-5 with TRBJ2-2, with unresolved D. CDR3 length: 16 residues. V lost 0 bases and J 1 base, leaving 10 bases between the germline ends. Germline V CDR1 and CDR2: SGHKS, YYEKEE (reference sequence). As DNA, the CDR3 is TGTGCCAGCAGCTTGGTCCGGTCGGTGAACACCGGGGAGCTGTTTTTT. Protein: CASSLVRSVNTGELFF.

The J gene is TRBJ2-1, the V gene TRBV7-2, with D possibly called TRBD1 or TRBD2 (5 bases each). The germline gives CDR1 SGHTA, CDR2 FQGNSA. This CDR3 is built from 15 residues. V shed 2 bases and J shed 6 bases, with 14 bases lying between them. CDR3 sequence (DNA): TGTGCCAGCAGCTTAAATGGGGGTGGGGGCAATGAGCAGTTCTTC. Its translation is CASSLNGGGGNEQFF.

The DNA for the CDR3 is TGTGCCAGCAGCCTCACTAGCGGGGGGGCCTACGAGCAGTACTTC. It is translated as CASSLTSGGAYEQYF. The J gene is TRBJ2-7, the V gene TRBV7-3, with 13 bases matching TRBD2. This CDR3 is built from 15 residues. V lost 5 bases, J lost 2 bases, and 3 bases stayed unmatched. CDR1 is SGHTA and CDR2 is FQGTGA in the germline V gene.